The 23 T cell receptor beta chains below were found in one sample sequenced in a study of patients and donors after allogeneic stem cell transplantation. TCRdb ran MiXCR on the RT-PCR reads and lists one entry per CDR3 protein. The sample yields more than 850,000 distinct CDR3 sequences, 18% seen once. The sequenced material came from blood, either unsorted or a sorted T cell fraction (not recorded which). The receptors come from a human donor who was either an allogeneic HSCT recipient or a stem cell or donor lymphocyte infusion donor (not recorded which). It is not recorded whose cells these are; they may come from a transplant donor.

This clonotype was detected a few times. This chain uses TRBV23-1 with TRBJ1-5, with a possible D match to TRBD1 (6 bases). TRBV23-1 is noted as an ORF with a role that remains uncertain. This CDR3 has 16 amino acids. The V and J ends lost 4 bases and 3 bases respectively, with 16 bases between them. CDR3 DNA: TGCGCCAGCAGTCTATCTCCGAGGACAGACAATCAGCCCCAGCATTTT. Encoded protein: CASSLSPRTDNQPQHF.

The V and J genes are TRBV4-2 and TRBJ2-7; perhaps TRBD2 as D (5 bases). Germline CDR1 reads LGHNA; CDR2 reads YNFKEQ. Trimming left V 1 base short and J 3 bases short, with 16 bases between. The CDR3 length is 16 residues. CDR3 DNA: TGTGCCAGCAGCCAAGGGACGGTCGGCACTAGCTACGAGCAGTACTTC. Its protein product is CASSQGTVGTSYEQYF.

This clonotype was picked up a small number of times. This chain joins TRBV11-2 and TRBJ1-1; TRBD1 might be the D (5 bases). Germline V gene lookup returns CDR1 SGHAT and CDR2 FQNNGV. This CDR3 contains 12 residues. CDR3 DNA: TGTGTAACCCGGGGGTGGAACACTGAAGCTTTCTTT. Encoded protein: CVTRGWNTEAFF.

The sample holds a few counts of this clonotype. This sequence joins TRBV4-1 and TRBJ2-3; 7 bases map to TRBD2. This CDR3 comprises 16 residues. Looked up from germline, CDR1 is MGHRA and CDR2 is YSYEKL. J was trimmed by 4 bases and V by 0 bases; bases with no gene match: 7. CDR3 coding DNA: TGCGCCAGCAGCCAAGATAGCCGTGCGGGAGCAGATACGCAGTATTTT. It codes for CASSQDSRAGADTQYF.

The DNA for the CDR3 is TGCGCCAGCAGCCCCAGGAACAGGGATCGGCAGCCCCAGCATTTT. It is translated as CASSPRNRDRQPQHF. V usage is TRBV4-3 and J usage is TRBJ1-5, with D maybe TRBD1 (6 bases). This CDR3 spans 15 amino acids. Deletions cut 4 bases from V and 7 bases from J, with 17 bases between. Looked up from germline, CDR1 is LGHNA and CDR2 is YSLEER.

The rearrangement links TRBV5-1 to TRBJ1-1, with no clear D. The V end was cut by 4 bases, the J end by 1 base, with 14 bases between. CDR1 and CDR2 from the germline V gene are SGHRS and YFSETQ. CDR3 length: 15 amino acids. CDR3 DNA sequence: TGCGCCAGCAGCCTGGACGGCGAGGGGAACACTGAAGCTTTCTTT. It encodes CASSLDGEGNTEAFF.

The chain recombines TRBV29-1 with TRBJ2-7, with D perhaps TRBD2 (5 bases). Germline CDR1 is SQVTM and CDR2 is ANQGSEA. V shed 5 bases and J shed 6 bases, with 14 bases lying between them. The CDR3 loop spans 12 amino acids. The CDR3 region has the DNA TGCAGCGTTTATCGCCGGGATCGCGAGCAGTACTTC. Its protein product is CSVYRRDREQYF.

The chain couples TRBV4-1 to TRBJ1-2; 8 bases fit TRBD1. The CDR3 has 17 amino acids. V lost 3 bases and J lost 0; bases outside the gene matches: 9. Germline values: CDR1 MGHRA, CDR2 YSYEKL. The CDR3 DNA sequence: TGCGCCAGCAGCCAGACAGGGGTGAGCGGACCTAACTATGGCTACACCTTC. This codes for CASSQTGVSGPNYGYTF.

This rearrangement joins TRBV19 to TRBJ1-5; 7 bases map to TRBD1. V dropped 0 bases and J dropped 3; count of bases not matched to a gene: 11. The CDR3 length is 18 residues. Germline CDR1 is LNHDA and CDR2 is SQIVND (reference sequence). The CDR3 DNA follows: TGTGCCAGTAGTATAGATCCCCTGACAGGGCAGCCCAATCAGCCCCAGCATTTT. Its translation is CASSIDPLTGQPNQPQHF.

CDR3 nucleotide sequence: TGTGCCATCAGGCCCGGACAGGGTGTTGAAGCTTTCTTT. Its translation is CAIRPGQGVEAFF. The chain joins TRBV10-3 to TRBJ1-1; 8 nucleotides line up with TRBD1. The germline V gene has CDR1 ENHRY and CDR2 SYGVKD. The V and J ends lost 6 bases and 7 bases, in that order; junction bases with no gene match: 7. The CDR3 covers 13 residues.

The chain carries TRBV4-3 and TRBJ2-7; TRBD1 aligns across 10 bases. CDR3 length: 15 residues. Germline CDR1 LGHNA, CDR2 YSLEER. Germline trimming cut 3 bases from V and 5 bases from J; bases unmatched to any gene: 7. The CDR3 bases are TGCGCCAGCAGCCAGATTGGGACAGGGGCTGACGAGCAGTACTTC. It encodes CASSQIGTGADEQYF.

The V call is TRBV20-1, the J call TRBJ2-7; 10 positions agree with TRBD2. Trimming removed 5 bases from V and 5 bases from J; junction bases left unmatched: 9. The length of the CDR3 is 14 residues. Germline V lookup: CDR1 DFQATT, CDR2 SNEGSKA (reference sequence). CDR3 sequence: CSALLAGVGNEQYF. The DNA of the CDR3 is TGCAGTGCTCTTCTAGCGGGGGTTGGGAACGAGCAGTACTTC.

The CDR3 DNA reads as TGCAGCGTTGGAGACGTAGCGGGGGGGCCCACCGGGGAGCTGTTTTTT. Protein product: CSVGDVAGGPTGELFF. The chain combines TRBV29-1 with TRBJ2-2; 11 positions agree with TRBD2. V lost 4 bases and J lost 4; bases outside the gene matches: 8. Germline V gene sequence: CDR1 SQVTM, CDR2 ANQGSEA. This CDR3 is 16 amino acids long.

This clonotype turned up a few times. The CDR3 region is CASSPLRDNHQPQHF. The DNA of the CDR3 is TGTGCCAGCAGCCCTCTTCGGGACAACCATCAGCCCCAGCATTTT. This sequence joins TRBV7-9 and TRBJ1-5; possibly TRBD1 for D (6 bases). The CDR3 covers 15 residues. CDR1 is SEHNR, CDR2 FQNEAQ, per germline (reference sequence). The V end was cut by 5 bases, the J end by 5 bases, with 16 bases between.

This clonotype was detected only a few times. The CDR3 sequence: CASSSQRVYEQYF. The DNA for the CDR3 is TGTGCCAGCAGTTCCCAACGAGTCTACGAGCAGTACTTC. This chain uses TRBV12-3 or TRBV12-4 with TRBJ2-7; D uncertain. Trimming pared 4 bases from V and 3 bases from J, leaving 10 bases between. CDR3 size: 13 residues.

This clonotype was detected many times. The V call is TRBV5-1, the J call TRBJ2-3; D may match TRBD1 or TRBD2 (5 bases each). The CDR3 contains 14 residues. The germline V gene has CDR1 SGHRS and CDR2 YFSETQ. The V end lost 5 bases, the J end lost 1 base, and 11 bases lay between the germline ends. CDR3: CASRRDGGTDTQYF. Here the CDR3 DNA reads TGCGCCAGCAGGAGGGACGGAGGCACAGATACGCAGTATTTT.

This clonotype was counted a few times. The chain links TRBV6-2 or TRBV6-3 to TRBJ2-1; 13 nucleotides match TRBD2. Germline loops: CDR1 MNHEY, CDR2 SVGEGT. This CDR3 contains 16 residues. Trimming cost V 8 bases and J 7 bases; bases outside gene matches: 11. CDR3 residues: CASWVGGLAGVNEQFF. For the CDR3, the DNA is TGTGCCAGCTGGGTCGGTGGACTAGCGGGAGTTAATGAGCAGTTCTTC.

This chain connects TRBV12-3 or TRBV12-4 to TRBJ1-5; D is perhaps TRBD1 (5 bases). V lost 6 bases and J lost 3, with 21 bases in between. The CDR3 is 17 amino acids. The CDR3 reads CASSRITPGTNNQPQHF. CDR3 sequence (DNA): TGTGCCAGCAGCCGAATTACCCCAGGGACGAACAATCAGCCCCAGCATTTT.

The chain joins TRBV4-2 to TRBJ1-1; 8 bases fit TRBD1. V shed 3 bases, J shed 1 base, and the junction held 4 bases outside the gene matches. Germline lookup yields CDR1 LGHNA and CDR2 YNFKEQ. This CDR3 has 15 amino acids. The CDR3: CASSHDRGGNTEAFF. The CDR3 nucleotides read TGTGCCAGCAGCCATGACAGGGGTGGGAACACTGAAGCTTTCTTT.

V and J are TRBV12-3 or TRBV12-4 and TRBJ1-5; the D gene is possibly TRBD1 (5 bases). This CDR3 contains 14 residues. Trimming pared 5 bases from V and 7 bases from J, leaving 15 bases between. CDR3 sequence (DNA): TGTGCCAGCAGTCTACGGACCGGGGCCCAGCCCCAGCATTTT. Residues: CASSLRTGAQPQHF.

In its sample, this clonotype was seen a few times. The V call is TRBV27, the J call TRBJ1-1; D call uncertain. Trimming shortened V by 6 bases and J by 0 bases, and 17 bases separated the two germline ends. CDR1 MNHEY and CDR2 SMNVEV come from the germline V gene (reference sequence). The CDR3 is 16 residues long. The CDR3 DNA is TGTGCCAGCAGGCCCGTCCGACATTTGATGAACACTGAAGCTTTCTTT. Its translation is CASRPVRHLMNTEAFF.

The J gene is TRBJ2-7, the V gene TRBV20-1; D might be TRBD2 (5 bases). The germline V gene encodes CDR1 DFQATT and CDR2 SNEGSKA (reference sequence). This CDR3 has 12 residues. With 3 bases removed from V and 6 bases from J, the gap between germline ends came to 12 bases. CDR3 sequence: CSASLAGGEQYF. CDR3 nucleotides: TGCAGTGCTAGCCTGGCGGGCGGCGAGCAGTACTTC.

CDR3 loop: CSASVFGPANTGELFF. CDR3 in DNA: TGCAGTGCTAGTGTCTTCGGACCGGCGAACACCGGGGAGCTGTTTTTT. V gene TRBV20-1 combines with J gene TRBJ2-2; D call uncertain. The CDR3 contains 16 residues. V was trimmed by 3 bases and J by 0 bases, leaving 14 bases between them. Germline V gene sequence: CDR1 DFQATT, CDR2 SNEGSKA (reference sequence).